The 9 T cell receptor beta chains in this list originate from one sample, sequenced in a study of T cells in women clearing cervical HPV infection. Assay used: immunoSEQ multiplex PCR; TCRdb lists only in-frame clones, some missing. The specimen's table records about 48,000 clones. Sequencing was performed on blood buffy coat. These receptors were taken from a woman between 18 and 69 years old with a cervical HPV16 infection that either progressed to CIN3+ or cleared (not recorded which).

On this clone: Its ends do not fully match the called genes, so a read error is possible. The read gets to within 3 residues of the CDR3 end, and the germline J gene fills in the rest. This chain joins TRBV4-2 and TRBJ1-1, with D uncertain. The CDR3 has 16 amino acids. Germline V gene sequence: CDR1 LGHNA, CDR2 YNFKEQ. The CDR3 bases that were read are TGCGCCAGCAGCCAAGATAGGGCACAGAGGATTGCTGAA. As protein: CASSQDRAQRIAE. The complete CDR3 protein is CASSQDRAQRIAEAFF.

About this clone: The read ends 3 residues before the CDR3 terminus; that terminus is restored from the germline J gene. The rearrangement uses TRBV18 and TRBJ1-5; the match to TRBD1 covers 8 bases. Trimming cost V 4 bases and J 6 bases; bases outside gene matches: 11. The CDR3 has 16 amino acids. Germline-derived CDR1 and CDR2 are KGHSH and LQKENI. CDR3 sequence reads: CASSLLEAGGGQPQHF. The part of the CDR3 DNA that was read is TGTGCCAGCTCACTACTCGAGGCAGGGGGCGGTCAGCCC.

A remark on this clone: The CDR3 end lies 3 residues beyond the end of the read and is filled in from the germline J gene. This chain links TRBV7-2 with TRBJ2-3, with 7 positions matching TRBD1. Germline loops: CDR1 SGHTA, CDR2 FQGNSA. With 4 bases clipped from V and 8 bases from J, the junction kept 12 bases outside the gene matches. This CDR3 region has 15 residues. Partial CDR3 DNA: TGTGCCAGCAGCTCTTTACAGGGGAGTTGGGGTACG. Protein: CASSSLQGSWGT. The entire CDR3 is CASSSLQGSWGTQYF.

Note on this clone: The read ends 3 residues shy of where the CDR3 ends; the end is completed using the germline J gene. This sequence joins TRBV11-3 and TRBJ2-3, with TRBD1 matching 8 bases. The CDR3 runs to 14 residues. Germline CDR1 and CDR2: SGHNT and YENEEA. Germline trimming cut 5 bases from V and 4 bases from J; bases unmatched to any gene: 5. The sequenced CDR3 bases are TGTGCCAGCAGCCAGGGACAGGAGGCAGATACG. Encoded protein: CASSQGQEADT. From start to end, the CDR3 is CASSQGQEADTQYF. The full variable domain, with the rest looked up from reference TRBV11-3 and TRBJ2-3, is EAGVVQSPRYKIIEKKQPVAFWCNPISGHNTLYWYLQNLGQGPELLIRYENEEAVDDSQLPKDRFSAERLKGVDSTLKIQPAELGDSAVYLCASSQGQEADTQYFGPGTRLTVL.

A word on this clone: The read is 3 residues too short to cover the CDR3 end, so that end is filled in from the germline J gene. The J gene is TRBJ2-5, the V gene TRBV2; D is undetermined. Germline V lookup: CDR1 SNHLY, CDR2 FYNNEI. Trimming cost V 2 bases and J 1 base, with 11 bases left between them. The CDR3 length is 15 residues. The covered CDR3 bases are TGTGCCAGCAGTGAATTCAGAACAATCCAAGAGACC. This translates into CASSEFRTIQET. Given in full, the CDR3 is CASSEFRTIQETQYF.

Concerning this clone itself: The sequenced fragment ends 3 residues before the CDR3 boundary, so the rest is inferred from the germline J gene. V usage is TRBV7-3 and J usage is TRBJ2-7; possible D gene TRBD1, 5 bases. The V end was cut by 1 base, the J end by 1 base, with 8 bases between. The V gene's germline CDR1 is SGHTA and CDR2 FQGTGA. The CDR3 sequence is 14 residues long. This CDR3 reads CASSLSQGSYEQYF. The DNA read from the CDR3 is TGTGCCAGCAGCTTAAGCCAGGGTTCCTACGAG.

On this clone itself: The read ends 3 residues early relative to the CDR3; the germline J gene fills the gap. The chain has TRBV19 and TRBJ2-1; 7 positions match TRBD1. V trimming: 5 bases; J trimming: 2 bases; junction bases outside the gene matches: 6. CDR3 length: 15 residues. Germline V lookup: CDR1 LNHDA, CDR2 SQIVND (reference sequence). The CDR3 reads CASSPRDSPYNEQFF. The DNA read from the CDR3 is TGTGCCAGTAGTCCTCGGGACAGTCCCTACAATGAG.

As concerns this clone: Coverage ceases 3 residues before the CDR3 finishes, and the germline J gene fills in the end. The V gene is TRBV20-1, the J gene TRBJ2-7, with D maybe TRBD2 (5 bases). V was cut by 7 bases and J by 2 bases, with 18 bases left in between. This CDR3 is built from 14 residues. Germline values: CDR1 DFQATT, CDR2 SNEGSKA (reference sequence). CDR3 sequence: CSVGSAFVPYEQYF. The CDR3 DNA, read in part, is TGCAGTGTGGGTAGCGCGTTCGTACCCTACGAG.

A note on this clone: The read comes to an end 3 residues before the CDR3 does, leaving the germline J gene to fill in the end. The chain combines TRBV11-2 with TRBJ2-7; 9 positions agree with TRBD1. This CDR3 has 14 residues. Trimming at V came to 8 bases and at J to 2 bases, leaving 7 bases not matched to a gene. The germline gives CDR1 SGHAT, CDR2 FQNNGV. The CDR3 bases that were read are TGTGCCAGCCACAGACAGGGGGTCCCCTACGAG. Its protein is CASHRQGVPYE. The whole CDR3 sequence is CASHRQGVPYEQYF.